These 24 T cell receptor beta chains were all obtained from the same sample, sequenced in a study of Graves' ophthalmopathy and Graves' hyperthyroidism. RNA transcripts were the source from which TCR beta CDR3 regions were amplified. The first round was an RT-PCR with HTBI primers, and the second round was a multiplex PCR. Via MiXCR, TCRdb re-called the multiplex PCR reads, giving one row per CDR3 protein. The sample yields approximately 330,000 distinct CDR3 sequences, 15% to 20% seen once. The sequenced sample consisted of peripheral blood. The receptor set was obtained from an adult man with Graves' ophthalmopathy.

The rearrangement uses TRBV6-1 and TRBJ1-2, with D possibly matching TRBD1 (5 bases). Germline V gives CDR1 MNHNS, CDR2 SASEGT. The CDR3 is 12 residues long. V lost 7 bases, J lost 8 bases, and 14 bases lay in between. CDR3 sequence (DNA): TGTGCCAGCACCCTGCCGGGGGAGGGCTACACCTTC. This gives the protein CASTLPGEGYTF.

As to this clonotype: One end of the junction fails to match germline, which may point to a read error. V usage is TRBV11-2 and J usage is TRBJ1-1; 11 positions agree with TRBD1. This CDR3 spans 19 amino acids. In germline, CDR1 is SGHAT, CDR2 FQNNGV. The CDR3 coding sequence is TGTGCCAGCAGCCCAGGTACTGACCGGGACAGGGGGTTTCACACTGAGGCTTTCTTT. This encodes CASSPGTDRDRGFHTEAFF.

This clonotype was detected ten times or more. The rearrangement links TRBV28 to TRBJ1-5; D is uncertain. In germline, CDR1 is MDHEN, CDR2 SYDVKM. The V gene lost 3 bases and the J gene lost 2 bases, with 14 bases spanning the gap. The CDR3 spans 16 residues. CDR3 residues: CASSFRQSGGNQPQHF. The CDR3, as DNA: TGTGCCAGCAGTTTTCGGCAATCCGGGGGCAATCAGCCCCAGCATTTT.

This clonotype was seen ten or more times. This chain joins TRBV11-2 and TRBJ2-7; no reliable D call. Trimming took 1 base from V and 5 from J, leaving 9 bases between them. Germline assignment: CDR1 SGHAT and CDR2 FQNNGV. CDR3 size: 13 residues. CDR3 nucleotides: TGTGCCAGCAGCTTAGCCCGCGAGGACGAGCAGTACTTC. This encodes CASSLAREDEQYF.

This clonotype was recorded at least ten times. The chain carries TRBV24-1 and TRBJ2-5; D uncertain. CDR1 KGHDR and CDR2 SFDVKD come from the germline V gene. The V and J ends lost 5 bases and 5 bases respectively, with 11 bases between them. The CDR3 runs 13 residues. The CDR3 nucleotides read TGTGCCACCAGTGTTGTAGGTAGGGAGACCCAGTACTTC. This sequence encodes CATSVVGRETQYF.

In its sample, this clonotype was seen many times. V usage is TRBV28 and J usage is TRBJ2-4; D is tentatively TRBD1 or TRBD2 (5 bases each). The V end was cut by 5 bases, the J end by 6 bases, with 14 bases between. From germline, CDR1 is MDHEN and CDR2 SYDVKM. This CDR3 is 14 amino acids long. The CDR3 loop is CASSPGPFRNIQYF. The DNA of the CDR3 is TGTGCCAGCAGTCCGGGACCGTTCAGAAACATTCAGTACTTC.

This clonotype has ten or more counts. The CDR3, as DNA: TGTGCCACCACACCGGGGGGCGGAATCTACGAGCAGTACTTC. Protein: CATTPGGGIYEQYF. This chain connects TRBV6-1 to TRBJ2-7; tentative D call: TRBD2 (7 bases). The germline V and J ends were trimmed by 10 bases and 3 bases, with 19 bases remaining between them. Germline V gives CDR1 MNHNS, CDR2 SASEGT. The CDR3 runs 14 residues.

This clonotype came up many times. V is TRBV6-8 and J is TRBJ1-2; the D is unclear. The germline CDR1 and CDR2 sequences are MNHGY and SAAAGT. The CDR3 is 14 residues long. Trimming stripped 5 bases from V and 6 bases from J, with 16 bases between. The CDR3 nucleotides read TGTGCCAGCAGTCTCGGAGACGGGAAGAATGGCTACACCTTC. Translation: CASSLGDGKNGYTF.

This clonotype was observed many times. The chain carries TRBV7-2 and TRBJ2-7, with TRBD1 matching over 9 bases. Germline CDR1 and CDR2: SGHTA and FQGNSA. The V gene end was trimmed by 3 bases and the J gene end by 4 bases; junction bases not matched to a gene: 7. CDR3 length equals 15 residues. The CDR3 DNA sequence: TGTGCCAGCAGCTTGGGACAGGGAGGGGGGTACGAGCAGTACTTC. Protein sequence: CASSLGQGGGYEQYF.

In this sample, this clonotype turned up many times. The gene calls are TRBV5-1 and TRBJ2-2; TRBD1 matches at 9 bases. Trimming removed 0 bases from V and 4 bases from J; junction bases left unmatched: 4. Germline loops: CDR1 SGHRS, CDR2 YFSETQ. This CDR3 region has 16 residues. The chain's CDR3 is CASSLGRDRATGELFF. Written as DNA, the CDR3 is TGCGCCAGCAGCTTGGGCCGGGACAGGGCCACCGGGGAGCTGTTTTTT.

This clonotype came up many times. The CDR3 DNA reads TGTGCCAGCAGCTTAGTAGGGCCCCCAGAGACCCAGTACTTC. It translates to CASSLVGPPETQYF. The V gene is TRBV7-2, the J gene TRBJ2-5, with unresolved D. The germline CDR1 and CDR2 sequences are SGHTA and FQGNSA. The CDR3 is 14 residues long. V was cut by 1 base and J by 4 bases, with 10 bases left in between. Full variable domain (rest looked up from reference TRBV7-2 and TRBJ2-5): GAGVSQSPSNKVTEKGKDVELRCDPISGHTALYWYRQSLGQGLEFLIYFQGNSAPDKSGLPSDRFSAERTGGSVSTLTIQRTQQEDSAVYLCASSLVGPPETQYFGPGTRLLVL.

This clonotype was recorded at least ten times. The chain joins TRBV6-5 to TRBJ1-3; 7 nucleotides agree with TRBD1. Germline V gene data show CDR1 as MNHEY and CDR2 as SVGAGI. The CDR3 has 17 residues. V lost 0 bases to trimming and J lost 0 bases; unmatched junction nucleotides: 5. The DNA for the CDR3 is TGTGCCAGCAGTTACTCATCAGGGGGGACCTCTGGAAACACCATATATTTT. Translated, it gives CASSYSSGGTSGNTIYF.

This clonotype was seen at least ten times. This sequence joins TRBV11-2 and TRBJ1-2; 10 bases are a match to TRBD1. Trimming cost V 4 bases and J 8 bases; bases outside gene matches: 10. Per the germline V gene, CDR1 is SGHAT and CDR2 is FQNNGV. The CDR3 covers 15 residues. CDR3 nucleotide sequence: TGTGCCAGCAGCTACACCGGGACAGGGGAGTCCGGCTACACCTTC. As protein: CASSYTGTGESGYTF.

This clonotype was counted between two and nine times. The V and J genes are TRBV28 and TRBJ2-6; D is ambiguous. The CDR3 loop spans 14 amino acids. Trimming shortened V by 4 bases and J by 2 bases, and 6 bases separated the two germline ends. CDR1 and CDR2 from the germline V gene are MDHEN and SYDVKM. The chain's CDR3 is CASSSAAGANVLTF. DNA of the CDR3: TGTGCCAGCAGTTCCGCGGCTGGGGCCAACGTCCTGACTTTC.

This clonotype was counted ten times or more. The rearrangement joins TRBV20-1 to TRBJ2-5; TRBD1 or TRBD2 may be the D gene (5 bases each). The CDR3 has 13 residues. CDR1 and CDR2 from the germline V gene are DFQATT and SNEGSKA (reference sequence). V lost 5 bases and J lost 3, with 13 bases in between. The CDR3 DNA follows: TGCAGTGCTCCCCGGGGCATCGAAGAGACCCAGTACTTC. Protein sequence: CSAPRGIEETQYF.

In its sample, this clonotype was seen many times. The chain joins TRBV12-3 or TRBV12-4 to TRBJ2-7; possibly TRBD1 for D (5 bases). The CDR3 contains 12 residues. V shed 5 bases and J shed 2 bases, with 7 bases lying between them. This CDR3 is CASSATAYEQYF. The CDR3 bases are TGTGCCAGCAGTGCGACAGCCTACGAGCAGTACTTC.

In this sample, this clonotype turned up many times. V and J are TRBV29-1 and TRBJ1-1; D remains unclear. The CDR3 consists of 13 residues. The V end lost 0 bases, the J end lost 4 bases, and 9 bases lay between the germline ends. Germline assignment: CDR1 SQVTM and CDR2 ANQGSEA. CDR3 protein: CSVEDRTSTEAFF. The DNA of the CDR3 is TGCAGCGTTGAAGATCGGACGTCCACTGAAGCTTTCTTT.

At least ten counts were recorded for this clonotype. The J gene is TRBJ2-5, the V gene TRBV5-1, with 10 positions matching TRBD1. With V trimmed by 4 bases and J by 5 bases, 8 bases remained unmatched. From germline, CDR1 is SGHRS and CDR2 YFSETQ. CDR3 size: 15 residues. The CDR3 nucleotides read TGCGCCAGCAGCCGAAGACAGGGGGCGGGGGAGACCCAGTACTTC. It is translated as CASSRRQGAGETQYF. The whole variable domain, remainder taken from reference TRBV5-1 and TRBJ2-5, is KAGVTQTPRYLIKTRGQQVTLSCSPISGHRSVSWYQQTPGQGLQFLFEYFSETQRNKGNFPGRFSGRQFSNSRSEMNVSTLELGDSALYLCASSRRQGAGETQYFGPGTRLLVL.

This clonotype was seen ten or more times. The genes are TRBV7-9 and TRBJ1-3; D remains ambiguous. Germline V lookup: CDR1 SEHNR, CDR2 FQNEAQ (reference sequence). V was clipped by 0 bases and J by 5 bases, with 11 bases between them. The CDR3 runs to 15 residues. The CDR3 reads CASSLALGYRNTIYF. The CDR3 region has the DNA TGTGCCAGCAGCTTAGCGTTGGGGTACCGAAACACCATATATTTT.

This clonotype has only one observation. The CDR3, as DNA: TGTGCCAGCAGTTCGCAACAGGGAGGGGAACAGCCCCAGCATTTT. Protein sequence: CASSSQQGGEQPQHF. The chain joins TRBV6-5 to TRBJ1-5; D might be TRBD1 (6 bases). This CDR3 spans 15 amino acids. CDR1 is MNHEY, CDR2 SVGAGI, per germline. Trimming left V 4 bases short and J 7 bases short, with 17 bases between.

The gene calls are TRBV27 and TRBJ2-5; D is ambiguous. Germline CDR1 and CDR2: MNHEY and SMNVEV (reference sequence). Trimming removed 1 base at V and 1 base at J, with 7 bases between. The CDR3 runs 14 residues. The CDR3 is CASSLLGSQETQYF. CDR3 sequence (DNA): TGTGCCAGCAGTTTATTGGGGTCCCAAGAGACCCAGTACTTC.

This clonotype has ten or more counts. The chain couples TRBV25-1 to TRBJ2-7, with D perhaps TRBD1 (6 bases). The V gene's germline CDR1 is MGHDK and CDR2 SYGVNS. The CDR3 loop spans 16 amino acids. Trimming took 6 bases from V and 7 from J, leaving 25 bases between them. The CDR3 loop reads CASSALNTDRTSEQYF. DNA of the CDR3: TGTGCCAGCAGCGCCCTTAACACCGACAGGACCTCTGAGCAGTACTTC.

This clonotype was detected many times. V is TRBV30 and J is TRBJ1-6; D is perhaps TRBD1 (5 bases). V gave up 0 bases and J gave up 14 bases, with 14 bases separating them. The CDR3 is 13 residues long. From germline, CDR1 is GTSNPN and CDR2 SVGIG (reference sequence). CDR3: CAWSVDPGMALHF. CDR3 sequence (DNA): TGTGCCTGGAGTGTAGATCCAGGGATGGCCCTCCACTTT.

The sample holds many counts of this clonotype. The chain recombines TRBV4-3 with TRBJ2-7; D is possibly TRBD2 (5 bases). Trimming shortened V by 0 bases and J by 5 bases, and 14 bases separated the two germline ends. The CDR3 sequence is 15 residues long. The germline gives CDR1 LGHNA, CDR2 YSLEER. As DNA, the CDR3 is TGCGCCAGCAGCCAAGAGCCACACGGGAATGACGAGCAGTACTTC. This translates into CASSQEPHGNDEQYF.